Only a few counts were recorded for the clone carrying this TCR beta chain. Per the authors' pipeline: Reference gene primers were amplified, and this amplification served to estimate nucleated cell counts. TCRdb's table, derived via immunoSEQ multiplex PCR, lists solely in-frame clones and lacks some. D and trimming were read from the DNA, whereas the V and J calls and clone size are those reported in that table. This sample has about 76,000 clones, with 75% to 90% found just once. This record belongs to a study of blood T cell repertoires in COVID-19. Study at large: The United States, Italy and Spain were the sources of the acute and convalescent COVID-19 samples.

The source of this sequence is a man in his forties or fifties with active COVID-19. Specimen: peripheral blood.

CDR3 loop: CAWRGLASTDTQYF. The CDR3 DNA reads as TGTGCCTGGAGGGGACTAGCTAGCACAGATACGCAGTATTTT. This sequence joins TRBV30 and TRBJ2-3, with 9 bases matching TRBD2. This CDR3 comprises 14 residues. Per germline, CDR1 GTSNPN and CDR2 SVGIG (reference sequence). After removal of 3 bases from V and 0 bases from J, the junction contained 1 base not matched to a gene. The variable domain in full, completed from reference TRBV30 and TRBJ2-3, reads SQTIHQWPATLVQPVGSPLSLECTVEGTSNPNLYWYRQAAGRGLQLLFYSVGIGQISSEVPQNLSASRPQDRQFILSSKKLLLSDSGFYLCAWRGLASTDTQYFGPGTRLTVL.